One and the same sample provided the 30 T cell receptor beta chains below, sequenced in a study of T cells in Graves' hyperthyroidism and ophthalmopathy. TCR beta CDR3 sequences were amplified from RNA transcripts. The HTBI primer set was used in a first-round RT-PCR of the TCR CDR3. One entry per CDR3 protein, called by TCRdb with MiXCR from the multiplex PCR reads. The sample gives 530,000 or so distinct CDR3 sequences, about a sixth of which show up once; 15% to 20% is in the top ten. What was sequenced was blood. These receptors were obtained from a woman under 30 with Graves' ophthalmopathy.

This clonotype showed up just a few times. The rearrangement links TRBV28 to TRBJ2-1; D is unresolved. This CDR3 is 17 amino acids long. Germline V lookup: CDR1 MDHEN, CDR2 SYDVKM. V was shortened by 6 bases and J by 0 bases, with 18 bases between the two germline ends. The CDR3 DNA is TGTGCCAGCAGAGACCTTCTTGGTAGGAGCTCCTACAATGAGCAGTTCTTC. This gives the protein CASRDLLGRSSYNEQFF.

This clonotype came up many times. The genes are TRBV7-9 and TRBJ2-1, with 9 bases lining up with TRBD2. Trimming at V came to 4 bases and at J to 4 bases, leaving 5 bases not matched to a gene. The CDR3 contains 15 residues. Germline CDR1 and CDR2: SEHNR and FQNEAQ (reference sequence). DNA of the CDR3: TGTGCCAGCAGCTCGGGGACTAGCAGATACAATGAGCAGTTCTTC. This sequence encodes CASSSGTSRYNEQFF.

This clonotype was counted at least ten times. The CDR3 is CACGGRDTDTQYF. CDR3 nucleotide sequence: TGTGCCTGCGGGGGGCGGGACACAGATACGCAGTATTTT. V usage is TRBV7-9 and J usage is TRBJ2-3; 8 bases agree with TRBD2. CDR1 and CDR2 (germline): SEHNR, FQNEAQ (reference sequence). This CDR3 is built from 13 residues. The V segment lost 11 bases and the J segment 2 bases; nucleotides outside the gene matches: 6. Together with reference TRBV7-9 and TRBJ2-3, the CDR3 gives the full variable domain: DTGVSQNPRHKITKRGQNVTFRCDPISEHNRLYWYRQTLGQGPEFLTYFQNEAQLEKSRLLSDRFSAERPKGSFSTLEIQRTEQGDSAMYLCACGGRDTDTQYFGPGTRLTVL.

This clonotype was counted only a few times. The chain uses TRBV10-1 and TRBJ2-1, with TRBD2 matching 13 bases. The CDR3 has 14 amino acids. The trim removed 4 bases at V and 10 bases at J, leaving 4 bases unmatched. Germline lookup yields CDR1 WNHNN and CDR2 SYGVQD (reference sequence). CDR3 in amino acids: CASSGATSGGEQFF. The CDR3 nucleotides read TGCGCCAGCAGTGGAGCGACTAGCGGGGGGGAGCAGTTCTTC.

This chain uses TRBV28 with TRBJ2-6, with a tentative D call TRBD1 (5 bases). The CDR3 spans 16 residues. Looked up from germline, CDR1 is MDHEN and CDR2 is SYDVKM. V was cut by 5 bases and J by 1 base, with 12 bases left in between. CDR3 DNA: TGTGCCAGCAGTAAACCCGACAGTTCTGGGGCCAACGTCCTGACTTTC. Translating gives CASSKPDSSGANVLTF.

Comments on this clonotype: A read error may explain this, as a much larger clone is one base away. For the CDR3, the DNA is TGTGCCAGCAGCCAAGGTCCGATAGCGGGGGAGACCTGCGAGCAGTACTTC. It encodes CASSQGPIAGETCEQYF. The V and J genes are TRBV6-1 and TRBJ2-7; 9 positions match TRBD2. The CDR3 runs to 17 residues. Germline loops: CDR1 MNHNS, CDR2 SASEGT. Unmatched junction bases numbered 18, after V lost 6 bases and J lost 6 bases.

This clonotype has ten or more counts. The chain carries TRBV12-3 or TRBV12-4 and TRBJ1-1; D perhaps matches TRBD1 (5 bases). CDR3 length equals 16 residues. Trimming pared 1 base from V and 0 bases from J, leaving 12 bases between. The DNA for the CDR3 is TGTGCCAGCAGTTTAGGGGGGACCCGCCTGAACACTGAAGCTTTCTTT. It translates to CASSLGGTRLNTEAFF.

The chain combines TRBV4-1 with TRBJ1-4; no clear D. The CDR3 runs to 15 residues. The V gene lost 4 bases and the J gene lost 2 bases, with 11 bases spanning the gap. CDR1 is MGHRA, CDR2 YSYEKL, per germline. The CDR3 spells CASSPRAGTNEKLFF. CDR3 nucleotide sequence: TGCGCCAGCAGCCCAAGGGCTGGGACTAATGAAAAACTGTTTTTT.

The V call is TRBV5-1, the J call TRBJ1-6; no clear D gene. V dropped 0 bases and J dropped 10 bases, with 14 bases sitting between them. This CDR3 contains 15 residues. Germline V gives CDR1 SGHRS, CDR2 YFSETQ. The chain's CDR3 is CASSLGAAASSPLHF. CDR3 bases: TGCGCCAGCAGCTTGGGGGCGGCGGCCTCATCACCCCTCCACTTT.

In its sample, this clonotype was seen many times. This chain joins TRBV7-3 and TRBJ1-3, with 10 bases fitting TRBD1. Per the germline V gene, CDR1 is SGHTA and CDR2 is FQGTGA. V shed 3 bases and J 4 bases; nucleotides not matched to a gene: 12. The length of the CDR3 is 18 residues. CDR3 protein: CASSFRDRGIGYGNTIYF. CDR3 DNA sequence: TGTGCCAGCAGCTTTCGGGACAGGGGTATTGGTTACGGAAACACCATATATTTT.

This clonotype was detected many times. The chain is built from TRBV11-2 and TRBJ2-3, with a tentative D call TRBD2 (6 bases). Germline CDR1 and CDR2: SGHAT and FQNNGV. The CDR3 spans 18 residues. Trimming took off 7 bases at V and 3 bases at J, with 26 bases between the two ends. The CDR3 DNA follows: TGTGCCAGCAACACTATAAGAGGGAACGGGAGAGGGACAGATACGCAGTATTTT. This gives the protein CASNTIRGNGRGTDTQYF.

This clonotype was counted at least ten times. The rearrangement uses TRBV6-2 or TRBV6-3 and TRBJ2-1; 9 bases are shared with TRBD2. The germline CDR1 and CDR2 sequences are MNHEY and SVGEGT. V lost 6 bases to trimming and J lost 2 bases; unmatched junction nucleotides: 5. This CDR3 has 15 amino acids. CDR3 loop: CASRVGLATYNEQFF. CDR3 DNA: TGTGCCAGCAGAGTCGGACTAGCGACCTACAATGAGCAGTTCTTC.

The rearrangement uses TRBV6-1 and TRBJ2-2; TRBD2 matches at 14 bases. The V segment lost 6 bases and the J segment 7 bases; nucleotides outside the gene matches: 10. The CDR3 contains 17 residues. In germline, CDR1 is MNHNS, CDR2 SASEGT. CDR3 coding DNA: TGTGCCAGCAGCTACGGGACTAGCGGGAGATATGTCGGGGAGCTGTTTTTT. It translates to CASSYGTSGRYVGELFF.

Many counts were recorded for this clonotype. J is TRBJ2-1 and V is TRBV20-1; 9 positions match TRBD1. Germline trimming cut 0 bases from V and 8 bases from J; bases unmatched to any gene: 11. The CDR3 sequence is 16 residues long. The germline V gene encodes CDR1 DFQATT and CDR2 SNEGSKA (reference sequence). CDR3 loop: CSARDVSGTGIDEQFF. CDR3 nucleotide sequence: TGCAGTGCTAGAGATGTGTCCGGGACAGGGATCGATGAGCAGTTCTTC.

The genes are TRBV6-2 or TRBV6-3 and TRBJ2-2, with 8 nucleotides matching TRBD1. The CDR3 loop spans 14 amino acids. J gave up 6 bases and V 6 bases, and 6 bases lay outside the gene matches. In germline, CDR1 is MNHEY, CDR2 SVGEGT. This CDR3 is CASSLDRGAGELFF. In DNA, the CDR3 is TGTGCCAGCAGCCTAGACAGGGGAGCCGGGGAGCTGTTTTTT.

This clonotype was seen more than once but under ten times. J is TRBJ1-5 and V is TRBV20-1; possible D gene TRBD1, 6 bases. The CDR3 is 16 amino acids. The V gene's germline CDR1 is DFQATT and CDR2 SNEGSKA (reference sequence). V gave up 2 bases and J gave up 0 bases, with 14 bases separating them. CDR3 DNA: TGCAGTGCTAGAAAGGGGACACAGTATAGCAATCAGCCCCAGCATTTT. Its protein product is CSARKGTQYSNQPQHF.

The sample holds a few counts of this clonotype. The rearrangement links TRBV10-2 to TRBJ1-2; no definite D call. Trimming removed 0 bases from V and 2 bases from J, with 7 bases in between. CDR1 is WSHSY, CDR2 SAAADI, per germline. This CDR3 comprises 14 residues. The CDR3 DNA follows: TGCGCCAGCAGTGAGTCGAGGCAGAACTATGGCTACACCTTC. Protein sequence: CASSESRQNYGYTF.

This clonotype was observed at least ten times. J is TRBJ1-2 and V is TRBV9; D may be TRBD1 (5 bases). Germline V CDR1 and CDR2: SGDLS, YYNGEE. The V and J ends lost 0 bases and 0 bases respectively, with 9 bases between them. The CDR3 consists of 15 residues. CDR3 in amino acids: CASSVAAGSNYGYTF. In DNA, the CDR3 is TGTGCCAGCAGCGTAGCGGCAGGGTCTAACTATGGCTACACCTTC.

The V call is TRBV28, the J call TRBJ1-6, with 9 bases that match TRBD1. V trimming: 11 bases; J trimming: 10 bases; junction bases outside the gene matches: 6. Germline V lookup: CDR1 MDHEN, CDR2 SYDVKM. CDR3 length equals 12 residues. CDR3 nucleotides: TGTGCCGGAGGGACAGGGTGGTCACCCCTCCACTTT. Residues: CAGGTGWSPLHF.

This clonotype was picked up many times. This chain links TRBV2 with TRBJ2-7; 11 bases line up with TRBD1. The CDR3 is made up of 14 amino acids. Per germline, CDR1 SNHLY and CDR2 FYNNEI. V lost 6 bases to trimming and J lost 6 bases; unmatched junction nucleotides: 7. The DNA of the CDR3 is TGTGCCAGCAGCGCGGACAGGGGGCTGCGCGAGCAGTACTTC. It encodes CASSADRGLREQYF.

A note on this clonotype: This could be a read error, since a much larger clone is one nucleotide away. The V and J genes are TRBV13 and TRBJ2-7; D may be TRBD2 (5 bases). There are 15 residues in the CDR3. CDR1 and CDR2 from the germline V gene are PRHDT and FYEKMQ (reference sequence). Trimming removed 6 bases at V and 2 bases at J, with 17 bases between. The CDR3 DNA reads as TGTGCCAGCAGGTACGACGGGGTAAGAGCCTACGAGCAGTACTTC. As protein: CASRYDGVRAYEQYF. The full variable domain, its missing parts supplied by reference TRBV13 and TRBJ2-7, is AAGVIQSPRHLIKEKRETATLKCYPIPRHDTVYWYQQGPGQDPQFLISFYEKMQSDKGSIPDRFSAQQFSDYHSELNMSSLELGDSALYFCASRYDGVRAYEQYFGPGTRLTVT.

This clonotype was observed many times. The CDR3 spells CASSLAKTTNEQFF. In DNA form, the CDR3 reads TGTGCCAGCAGCTTAGCCAAGACAACCAATGAGCAGTTCTTC. This chain joins TRBV7-8 and TRBJ2-1; D not resolved. The CDR3 has 14 amino acids. The V end lost 0 bases, the J end lost 6 bases, and 9 bases lay between the germline ends. Germline V gives CDR1 SGHVS, CDR2 FQNEAQ.

To note about this clonotype: This sequence may be a read error, since a much larger clone differs from it by one base. This sequence joins TRBV3-1 and TRBJ1-2; the match to TRBD1 covers 9 bases. Germline loops: CDR1 LGHDT, CDR2 YNNKEL (reference sequence). The CDR3 covers 13 residues. This CDR3 reads CPSSRQGVAGYTF. In DNA, the CDR3 is TGTCCCAGCAGCCGACAGGGGGTTGCTGGCTACACCTTC.

This clonotype came up many times. The chain couples TRBV9 to TRBJ2-1, with 9 bases identical to TRBD2. The V and J ends lost 0 bases and 0 bases, in that order; junction bases with no gene match: 4. CDR3 length equals 17 residues. Germline lookup yields CDR1 SGDLS and CDR2 YYNGEE. CDR3 sequence: CASSVATRGGSYNEQFF. Here the CDR3 DNA reads TGTGCCAGCAGCGTAGCTACGCGGGGGGGCTCCTACAATGAGCAGTTCTTC.

Points on this clonotype: It may be a read error: a sequence one base away is much more abundant. V gene TRBV12-3 or TRBV12-4 combines with J gene TRBJ2-4; either TRBD1 or TRBD2 may supply D (5 bases each). This CDR3 is 13 amino acids long. V lost 5 bases and J lost 9, with 14 bases in between. CDR3 nucleotides: TGTGCCAGCAGTCCGGGACCTTGGGGCATTCAGTACTTC. Residues: CASSPGPWGIQYF.

The gene calls are TRBV4-3 and TRBJ2-5; 12 bases match TRBD2. This CDR3 comprises 16 residues. The germline CDR1 and CDR2 sequences are LGHNA and YSLEER. The V gene end was trimmed by 1 base and the J gene end by 4 bases; junction bases not matched to a gene: 4. The chain's CDR3 is CASSQGLAGVLETQYF. For the CDR3, the DNA is TGCGCCAGCAGCCAAGGACTAGCGGGAGTTTTAGAGACCCAGTACTTC.

This clonotype was counted at least ten times. The rearrangement joins TRBV3-1 to TRBJ1-1; no reliable D call. There are 14 residues in the CDR3. Trimming pared 1 base from V and 10 bases from J, leaving 16 bases between. Germline V gene sequence: CDR1 LGHDT, CDR2 YNNKEL (reference sequence). The CDR3 DNA reads TGTGCCAGCAGCCAAGGGTATTCGGTTCGAGTAGCTTTCTTT. As protein: CASSQGYSVRVAFF.

The V call is TRBV6-2 or TRBV6-3, the J call TRBJ2-1; 13 nucleotides align to TRBD2. J lost 7 bases, V lost 2 bases, and 8 bases had no gene match. The CDR3 has 17 amino acids. CDR1 MNHEY and CDR2 SVGEGT come from the germline V gene. CDR3 amino acids: CASSYQGLAGRRNEQFF. CDR3 in DNA: TGTGCCAGCAGTTACCAGGGACTAGCGGGAAGGCGGAATGAGCAGTTCTTC.

This clonotype was seen ten or more times. V and J are TRBV12-3 or TRBV12-4 and TRBJ1-2, with 9 positions matching TRBD1. This CDR3 spans 15 amino acids. The trim removed 5 bases at V and 7 bases at J, leaving 11 bases unmatched. This CDR3 reads CASSGRDRAIGGYTF. The DNA for the CDR3 is TGTGCCAGCAGTGGCAGGGACAGGGCTATCGGTGGCTACACCTTC.

This clonotype was picked up many times. The chain combines TRBV30 with TRBJ2-7, with TRBD1 as a possible D gene (6 bases). The CDR3 has 13 residues. CDR1 and CDR2 from the germline V gene are GTSNPN and SVGIG (reference sequence). V was clipped by 0 bases and J by 3 bases, with 9 bases between them. The CDR3 sequence: CAWSVTGSYEQYF. The CDR3 DNA follows: TGTGCCTGGAGTGTTACAGGGAGCTACGAGCAGTACTTC.